These 21 T cell receptor beta chains originate from one sample sequenced in a study of T cell responses to AZD1222 COVID-19 vaccine. The assay was immunoSEQ multiplex PCR, and TCRdb's table has in-frame clones only and misses some. This sample has roughly 77,000 clones, with 70% to 90% found just once. The source was peripheral blood, collected on day 0 of MenACWY control vaccination. The receptor source for this set is an adult in good health.

The table lists this clone with a count of one. This chain links TRBV2 with TRBJ1-2; D not certain. The germline CDR1 and CDR2 sequences are SNHLY and FYNNEI. Trimming removed 6 bases at V and 4 bases at J, with 9 bases between. The CDR3 sequence is 12 residues long. The DNA of the CDR3 is TGTGCCAGCAGATCATTTTCCTATGGCTACACCTTC. This codes for CASRSFSYGYTF. Drawing the rest from reference TRBV2 and TRBJ1-2, the complete variable domain is EPEVTQTPSHQVTQMGQEVILRCVPISNHLYFYWYRQILGQKVEFLVSFYNNEISEKSEIFDDQFSVERPDGSNFTLKIRSTKLEDSAMYFCASRSFSYGYTFGSGTRLTVV.

The CDR3 reads CATPLGGDSSYEQYF. The CDR3 region has the DNA TGTGCCACCCCTCTGGGCGGGGACTCTTCCTACGAGCAGTACTTC. The chain combines TRBV24-1 with TRBJ2-7; D possibly corresponds to TRBD2 (6 bases). Germline V lookup: CDR1 KGHDR, CDR2 SFDVKD. The CDR3 is 15 amino acids. The V and J ends lost 9 bases and 1 base respectively, with 18 bases between them.

J is TRBJ2-1 and V is TRBV10-2; 10 nucleotides align to TRBD2. The ends lost 5 bases at V and 2 bases at J; junction bases unmatched: 3. Per germline, CDR1 WSHSY and CDR2 SAAADI. The CDR3 is made up of 15 amino acids. Here the CDR3 reads CASSRTSGAYNEQFF. The CDR3 DNA is TGCGCCAGCAGTAGAACTAGCGGGGCCTACAATGAGCAGTTCTTC.

The chain employs TRBV7-9 and TRBJ1-6; 7 nucleotides line up with TRBD1. The V gene end was trimmed by 5 bases and the J gene end by 7 bases; junction bases not matched to a gene: 8. This CDR3 is built from 15 residues. Per the germline V gene, CDR1 is SEHNR and CDR2 is FQNEAQ (reference sequence). CDR3 loop: CASSPQGMRNSPLHF. DNA of the CDR3: TGTGCCAGCAGCCCACAGGGGATGCGGAATTCACCCCTCCACTTT.

The V call is TRBV5-1, the J call TRBJ2-3; 8 bases fit TRBD1. Unmatched junction bases numbered 3, after V lost 0 bases and J lost 0 bases. Germline lookup yields CDR1 SGHRS and CDR2 YFSETQ. This CDR3 has 16 residues. The CDR3 nucleotides read TGCGCCAGCAGCTTGGGGTGGACAGGGAGCACAGATACGCAGTATTTT. The encoded protein is CASSLGWTGSTDTQYF.

DNA for the CDR3: TGCGCCAGCAGCCCGGGCCCTTCACTCTCTGGAAACACCATATATTTT. It yields the protein CASSPGPSLSGNTIYF. The chain has TRBV5-1 and TRBJ1-3; no firm D call. The V end lost 4 bases, the J end lost 0 bases, and 14 bases lay between the germline ends. Germline CDR1 is SGHRS and CDR2 is YFSETQ. CDR3 length equals 16 residues.

The V call is TRBV7-9, the J call TRBJ1-2, with TRBD1 as a possible D gene (6 bases). The CDR3 has 16 amino acids. V was pared by 4 bases and J by 8 bases, with 23 bases between. CDR1 and CDR2 from the germline V gene are SEHNR and FQNEAQ (reference sequence). In nucleotides, the CDR3 is TGTGCCAGCAGCTACGCCCCCGGGGGGGGCCTGGGGGGCTACACCTTC. Its protein product is CASSYAPGGGLGGYTF.

The genes are TRBV7-3 and TRBJ2-2; 8 bases match TRBD2. This CDR3 has 19 residues. CDR1 is SGHTA, CDR2 FQGTGA, per germline. The ends lost 9 bases at V and 6 bases at J; junction bases unmatched: 24. This CDR3 is CASALGRDVHFPYPGELFF. For the CDR3, the DNA is TGTGCCAGTGCTCTCGGGAGGGACGTTCACTTTCCATATCCCGGGGAGCTGTTTTTT.

This chain joins TRBV7-2 and TRBJ2-1; D call uncertain. The CDR3 loop spans 15 amino acids. Looked up from germline, CDR1 is SGHTA and CDR2 is FQGNSA. V dropped 1 base and J dropped 7 bases, with 14 bases sitting between them. CDR3 sequence (DNA): TGTGCCAGCAGCTTAGATTTTGGGGTTCGTAATGAGCAGTTCTTC. Translated, it gives CASSLDFGVRNEQFF.

This chain connects TRBV12-3 or TRBV12-4 to TRBJ1-1, with D possibly TRBD1 on 6 matching bases. This CDR3 has 12 residues. Trimming stripped 5 bases from V and 3 bases from J, with 7 bases between. The CDR3 sequence is CASSPGDTEAFF. CDR3 sequence (DNA): TGTGCCAGCAGTCCAGGGGACACTGAAGCTTTCTTT.

This rearrangement joins TRBV24-1 to TRBJ1-5; D not resolved. CDR1 is KGHDR, CDR2 SFDVKD, per germline. Deletions cut 7 bases from V and 0 bases from J, with 18 bases between. The CDR3 contains 17 residues. CDR3 sequence reads: CATRTGGSQYSNQPQHF. DNA for the CDR3: TGTGCCACCAGGACGGGAGGGTCTCAGTATAGCAATCAGCCCCAGCATTTT.

The rearrangement joins TRBV10-1 to TRBJ2-2, with D perhaps matching TRBD1 or TRBD2 (6 bases each). Trimming shortened V by 9 bases and J by 7 bases, and 21 bases separated the two germline ends. The CDR3 spans 15 residues. Per the germline V gene, CDR1 is WNHNN and CDR2 is SYGVQD (reference sequence). The CDR3 DNA is TGCGCCAGACAGGCGTGGGGGGCCGCGAACGGGGAGCTGTTTTTT. Its protein is CARQAWGAANGELFF.

The chain combines TRBV30 with TRBJ1-5; TRBD1 aligns across 10 bases. CDR1 and CDR2 from the germline V gene are GTSNPN and SVGIG (reference sequence). CDR3 length equals 13 residues. V shed 5 bases, J shed 6 bases, and the junction held 4 bases outside the gene matches. The CDR3 reads CAWSTGGVQPQHF. The CDR3 DNA reads as TGTGCCTGGTCGACAGGGGGCGTTCAGCCCCAGCATTTT.

This clone appeared a single time. The gene calls are TRBV7-2 and TRBJ1-3; D remains unclear. V shed 6 bases and J shed 4 bases, with 19 bases lying between them. Germline CDR1 is SGHTA and CDR2 is FQGNSA. This CDR3 comprises 16 residues. The CDR3, as DNA: TGTGCCAGCAGTCCGAACCCCCGGGGAGCCGGAAACACCATATATTTT. Amino acid sequence: CASSPNPRGAGNTIYF.

This chain links TRBV9 with TRBJ1-4, with 7 positions matching TRBD1. V trimming: 0 bases; J trimming: 4 bases; junction bases outside the gene matches: 9. This CDR3 contains 17 residues. Germline V gene data show CDR1 as SGDLS and CDR2 as YYNGEE. DNA of the CDR3: TGTGCCAGCAGCGTAGGGTCAGGGGGTGGTAGTAATGAAAAACTGTTTTTT. This encodes CASSVGSGGGSNEKLFF. Variable domain in full (rest from reference TRBV9 and TRBJ1-4): DSGVTQTPKHLITATGQRVTLRCSPRSGDLSVYWYQQSLDQGLQFLIQYYNGEERAKGNILERFSAQQFPDLHSELNLSSLELGDSALYFCASSVGSGGGSNEKLFFGSGTQLSVL.

Regarding this clone: The germline gene is not matched at one end of the junction; a read error may be the cause. The V and J genes are TRBV4-1 and TRBJ2-7, with D possibly matching TRBD1 (6 bases). The CDR3 is 17 amino acids. Germline assignment: CDR1 MGHRA and CDR2 YSYEKL. The CDR3 loop is CASSQVGRGILSHEQYF. The CDR3 nucleotides read TGCGCCAGCAGCCAAGTGGGCAGGGGTATCCTCTCCCACGAGCAGTACTTC.

The genes are TRBV24-1 and TRBJ1-2; perhaps TRBD1 as D (6 bases). The CDR3 length is 12 residues. Germline V gives CDR1 KGHDR, CDR2 SFDVKD. Between the trimmed V and J ends, which lost 8 bases and 13 bases, there was a span of 19 bases. The CDR3 bases are TGTGCCACCACTTCGGGGGGCGGGGGGGCCACCTTC. Amino acid sequence: CATTSGGGGATF.

The V and J genes are TRBV9 and TRBJ1-5; weak D call: TRBD1 (6 bases). Germline assignment: CDR1 SGDLS and CDR2 YYNGEE. V dropped 3 bases and J dropped 3 bases, with 10 bases sitting between them. CDR3 size: 14 residues. The CDR3 loop reads CASSAQGFNQPQHF. The CDR3 region has the DNA TGTGCCAGCAGCGCACAGGGTTTCAATCAGCCCCAGCATTTT. The full variable domain, in which reference TRBV9 and TRBJ1-5 provide the parts outside the CDR3, is DSGVTQTPKHLITATGQRVTLRCSPRSGDLSVYWYQQSLDQGLQFLIQYYNGEERAKGNILERFSAQQFPDLHSELNLSSLELGDSALYFCASSAQGFNQPQHFGDGTRLSIL.

CDR3 protein: CASSQGTGERRGKLFF. In DNA form, the CDR3 reads TGCGCCAGCAGCCAAGGCACGGGGGAAAGAAGGGGAAAACTGTTTTTT. The chain employs TRBV4-3 and TRBJ1-4, with D possibly matching TRBD1 (5 bases). Between the trimmed V and J ends, which lost 1 base and 10 bases, there was a span of 19 bases. This CDR3 is 16 amino acids long. Germline V gives CDR1 LGHNA, CDR2 YSLEER.

This clone was found once. The rearrangement joins TRBV7-9 to TRBJ2-2, with D unclear. Germline CDR1 and CDR2: SEHNR and FQNEAQ (reference sequence). This CDR3 comprises 14 residues. Trimming took 4 bases from V and 1 from J, leaving 7 bases between them. The CDR3 nucleotides are TGTGCCAGCAGCTGGAGTGGGAACACCGGGGAGCTGTTTTTT. Residues: CASSWSGNTGELFF.

This chain uses TRBV2 with TRBJ2-1, with 7 positions matching TRBD2. This CDR3 comprises 14 residues. Trimming at V came to 8 bases and at J to 5 bases, leaving 9 bases not matched to a gene. From germline, CDR1 is SNHLY and CDR2 FYNNEI. CDR3 sequence (DNA): TGTGCCAGCCTATCTATCCGGGGGGACAATGAGCAGTTCTTC. It is translated as CASLSIRGDNEQFF.